This T cell receptor beta chain was sequenced during a study of shared clonotypes between healthy human individuals. For the study at large: For every donor, three CD4 naive, three CD4 memory, two CD8 naive and one CD8 memory plates were used. Overall study findings and caveats: Larger estimated richness was generally recorded for naive subsets relative to memory subsets.

Some clones are missing from TCRdb's copy, which holds only in-frame ones; the method was immunoSEQ multiplex PCR. The sample holds around 2.5 million clones, roughly 93% seen once. A word on this clone: Its specificity is unknown. Within the sample, other DNA sequences also encode this same CDR3.

CDR3 size: 15 residues. Germline V CDR1 and CDR2: SEHNR, FQNEAQ (reference sequence). Trimming removed 5 bases at V and 0 bases at J, with 11 bases between. V and J are TRBV7-9 and TRBJ1-3, with a weak D call TRBD1 (5 bases). The sequenced material came from naive CD4+ T cells from PBMCs. Indicated subset: CD45RA+ positively selected. The sequence was obtained from a man younger than 35 in good health. Some clones in this sample may be carry-over from other donors' samples. The CDR3 coding sequence is TGTGCCAGCAGCCTGGGTGGGGGCTCTGGAAACACCATATATTTT. This encodes CASSLGGGSGNTIYF. The whole variable domain, filled in from reference TRBV7-9 and TRBJ1-3, reads DTGVSQNPRHKITKRGQNVTFRCDPISEHNRLYWYRQTLGQGPEFLTYFQNEAQLEKSRLLSDRFSAERPKGSFSTLEIQRTEQGDSAMYLCASSLGGGSGNTIYFGEGSWLTVV.